These T cell receptor beta chains were read from a single sample in a study of blood T cell repertoires in COVID-19. Profiling relied on immunoSEQ multiplex PCR, and the TCRdb table lists in-frame clones only, not all of them. The table includes about 190,000 clones, roughly 86% detected once. The sample consisted of peripheral blood. These receptor sequences come from a woman between 65 and 79 years old with active or convalescent COVID-19. Both conserved end residues are part of each CDR3. D genes are given only for firm matches. Only part of the rows carry a size: once, few, many, or a class if the clone is expanded.

clone_size d_call j_call v_call cdr3_aa cdr3_nt
NA TRBD1 TRBJ1-5 TRBV2 CASGTGVGQPQHF TGTGCCAGCGGGACAGGGGTGGGTCAGCCCCAGCATTTT
NA TRBD2 TRBJ2-1 TRBV6-5 CASGTPSGSYNEQFF TGTGCCAGCGGGACTCCTAGCGGTTCTTACAATGAGCAGTTCTTC
NA TRBD1 TRBJ2-3 TRBV6-5 CASSRGFSTDTQYF TGTGCCAGCAGCAGGGGGTTTAGCACAGATACGCAGTATTTT
few NA TRBJ2-1 TRBV19 CATSWAWRTSSYNEQFF TGTGCCACCTCCTGGGCGTGGCGGACAAGCTCCTACAATGAGCAGTTCTTC
NA NA TRBJ2-7 TRBV18 CASSSDRTYEQYF TGTGCCAGCTCATCTGACAGAACCTACGAGCAGTACTTC
few NA TRBJ2-7 TRBV7-2 CASTASAGRYEQYF TGTGCCAGCACCGCTTCGGCAGGGCGGTACGAGCAGTACTTC
NA NA TRBJ2-1 TRBV11-2 CASSLGPGSLAQNDNEQFF TGTGCCAGCAGCTTAGGCCCGGGGTCCCTAGCCCAAAACGACAATGAGCAGTTCTTC
NA TRBD2 TRBJ2-7 TRBV18 CASSPLRGTSTHEQYF TGTGCCAGCTCACCTCTGCGAGGGACTAGTACCCACGAGCAGTACTTC
NA NA TRBJ2-3 TRBV3-1/TRBV3-2 CASSQDPISTDTQYF TGTGCCAGCAGCCAAGACCCCATTAGCACAGATACGCAGTATTTT
NA TRBD1 TRBJ1-2 TRBV6-1 CASSDADRGRGYTF TGTGCCAGCAGTGACGCGGACAGGGGACGGGGCTACACCTTC
NA NA TRBJ1-2 TRBV19 CASSTTGYGYTF TGTGCCAGTAGTACTACGGGCTATGGCTACACCTTC
NA NA TRBJ2-3 TRBV29-1 CSVDRQGSADTQYF TGCAGCGTTGATCGGCAGGGGAGCGCAGATACGCAGTATTTT
NA TRBD1 TRBJ2-1 TRBV9 CASSVGTGATNEQFF TGTGCCAGCAGCGTAGGAACAGGGGCGACCAATGAGCAGTTCTTC
NA NA TRBJ2-7 TRBV9 CASSVGGDAYEQYF TGTGCCAGCAGCGTAGGGGGAGACGCCTACGAGCAGTACTTC
NA TRBD1 TRBJ1-5 TRBV28 CASSFPTGAGAHSNQPQHF TGTGCCAGCAGTTTCCCTACAGGGGCCGGTGCTCATAGCAATCAGCCCCAGCATTTT
NA NA TRBJ1-1 TRBV30 CAWSHGPNTEAFF TGTGCCTGGAGCCATGGCCCGAACACTGAAGCTTTCTTT
NA NA TRBJ2-1 TRBV11-3 CASSRGRGAYNEQFF TGTGCCAGCTCCCGCGGCAGGGGTGCCTACAATGAGCAGTTCTTC
NA TRBD1 TRBJ1-5 TRBV5-8 CASSLARTGRYSNQPQHF TGTGCCAGCAGCTTGGCCAGGACAGGGAGATATAGCAATCAGCCCCAGCATTTT
NA TRBD2 TRBJ2-3 TRBV27 CASSRGLATDTQYF TGTGCCAGCAGCCGCGGACTAGCGACAGATACGCAGTATTTT
NA TRBD1 TRBJ2-2 TRBV7-6 CASSLGQGARDDGELFF TGTGCCAGCAGCTTAGGGCAGGGGGCGAGGGATGACGGGGAGCTGTTTTTT
NA NA TRBJ2-3 TRBV7-2 CASSAGLRTDTQYF TGTGCCAGCAGCGCGGGACTTCGCACAGATACGCAGTATTTT
NA TRBD1 TRBJ1-4 TRBV14 CASSQLRTGREKLFF TGTGCCAGCAGCCAACTTCGGACAGGCCGGGAAAAACTGTTTTTT
NA TRBD1 TRBJ1-1 TRBV6-5 CASSLTGMTTEAFF TGTGCCAGCAGTTTGACAGGGATGACCACTGAAGCTTTCTTT
few NA TRBJ2-3 TRBV12-3/TRBV12-4 CASSQTDTQYF TGTGCCAGCAGTCAAACAGATACGCAGTATTTT
NA TRBD1 TRBJ1-2 TRBV6-1 CASSEDRGLYGYTF TGTGCCAGCAGTGAAGACAGGGGGCTCTATGGCTACACCTTC
NA TRBD1 TRBJ2-2 TRBV5-4 CASSFGGQGTGELFF TGTGCCAGCAGCTTCGGGGGACAGGGGACCGGGGAGCTGTTTTTT
NA NA TRBJ1-1 TRBV15 CATSADSLVTEAFF TGTGCCACCAGCGCCGACAGTTTGGTGACTGAAGCTTTCTTT
NA NA TRBJ2-3 TRBV11-2 CASSLRGADTDTQYF TGTGCCAGCAGCTTAAGAGGAGCGGACACAGATACGCAGTATTTT
NA NA TRBJ2-1 TRBV6-4 CASSRGPSSYNEQFF TGTGCCAGCAGCAGGGGCCCGAGCTCCTACAATGAGCAGTTCTTC
NA TRBD1 TRBJ2-1 TRBV12-5 CASGPQGGLRNEQFF TGTGCTAGTGGCCCCCAAGGGGGCTTAAGGAATGAGCAGTTCTTC
NA NA TRBJ2-2 TRBV4-1 CASSLKNTGELFF TGCGCCAGCAGCCTTAAGAACACCGGGGAGCTGTTTTTT
NA TRBD1 TRBJ1-4 TRBV5-4 CASSWAGQGIEKLFF TGTGCCAGCAGTTGGGCTGGACAGGGGATTGAAAAACTGTTTTTT
NA TRBD1 TRBJ2-5 TRBV6-5 CASTQAGGAGETQYF TGTGCCAGCACTCAGGCAGGGGGCGCGGGAGAGACCCAGTACTTC
NA TRBD1 TRBJ2-6 TRBV9 CASSGGQGSGANVLTF TGTGCCAGCAGCGGCGGACAGGGATCTGGGGCCAACGTCCTGACTTTC
few NA TRBJ2-3 TRBV5-4 CASSLDSPTSTDTQYF TGTGCCAGCAGCTTGGACAGCCCTACTAGCACAGATACGCAGTATTTT
NA TRBD2 TRBJ2-3 TRBV5-1 CASSSGTSGTTQYF TGCGCCAGCAGCTCCGGGACTAGCGGTACTACGCAGTATTTT
NA TRBD2 TRBJ2-1 TRBV5-1 CASSLSGGNYNEQFF TGCGCCAGCAGCTTGTCGGGAGGGAACTACAATGAGCAGTTCTTC
NA TRBD2 TRBJ2-5 TRBV7-9 CASSLPGLANQETQYF TGTGCCAGCAGCTTACCGGGACTAGCTAACCAAGAGACCCAGTACTTC
NA NA TRBJ1-1 TRBV7-2 CASSLRAINTEAFF TGTGCCAGCAGCTTACGAGCAATTAACACTGAAGCTTTCTTT
NA NA TRBJ2-2 TRBV14 CASSLSIRRGGNAGELFF TGTGCCAGCAGCCTATCAATCCGCCGAGGGGGAAACGCCGGGGAGCTGTTTTTT
NA TRBD1 TRBJ1-1 TRBV18 CASSPGQAKNTEAFF TGTGCCAGCTCACCAGGACAGGCGAAAAACACTGAAGCTTTCTTT
NA NA TRBJ2-5 TRBV7-8 CASSLALIVVNRQETQYF TGTGCCAGCAGCTTAGCGCTAATTGTAGTTAACAGACAAGAGACCCAGTACTTC
NA TRBD1 TRBJ1-2 TRBV7-9 CASSEPGGWGYTF TGTGCCAGCAGCGAGCCAGGGGGTTGGGGCTACACCTTC
NA TRBD2 TRBJ2-1 TRBV3-1/TRBV3-2 CASSSRGSGSLSEQFF TGTGCCAGCAGCTCCCGGGGTAGCGGGAGTCTCAGTGAGCAGTTCTTC
NA TRBD1 TRBJ2-7 TRBV15 CATSRDRGRYEQYF TGTGCCACCAGCAGAGACAGGGGGCGCTACGAGCAGTACTTC
once TRBD1 TRBJ1-6 TRBV6-5 CATTGQGFNSPLHF TGTGCCACCACGGGACAGGGCTTTAATTCACCCCTCCACTTT
NA TRBD1 TRBJ1-5 TRBV28 CASSATGRNPLHF TGTGCCAGCAGTGCGACAGGGCGAAATCCCCTGCATTTT
NA TRBD1 TRBJ1-4 TRBV5-1 CASSLRTGGANEKLFF TGCGCCAGCAGCTTGAGGACAGGGGGGGCTAATGAAAAACTGTTTTTT
NA TRBD2 TRBJ2-7 TRBV5-4 CASSLELAGAYEQYF TGTGCCAGCAGCTTGGAACTAGCGGGAGCCTACGAGCAGTACTTC
few TRBD1 TRBJ2-1 TRBV18 CASSRDRGPPGPPYNEQFF TGTGCCAGCTCGCGGGACAGGGGTCCCCCCGGGCCCCCCTACAATGAGCAGTTCTTC
NA NA TRBJ1-3 TRBV28 CASSYPQGLPQNTIYF TGTGCCAGCAGTTATCCCCAGGGGTTACCACAGAACACCATATATTTT
NA NA TRBJ1-2 TRBV15 CATTRGGRGAGYTF TGTGCCACCACCCGGGGTGGGAGGGGGGCTGGCTACACCTTC
NA NA TRBJ2-5 TRBV5-1 CASSLGGGYQETQYF TGCGCCAGCAGCTTGGGGGGCGGCTACCAAGAGACCCAGTACTTC
NA NA TRBJ2-7 TRBV6-5 CASHGTPYEQYF TGTGCCAGCCACGGGACTCCCTACGAGCAGTACTTC
NA NA TRBJ1-3 TRBV28 CASSLALGSYSGNTIYF TGTGCCAGCAGTTTGGCGTTAGGGAGTTACTCTGGAAACACCATATATTTT
NA TRBD1 TRBJ2-2 TRBV27 CASSNSQGSPGELFF TGTGCCAGCAGTAACTCACAGGGGAGTCCCGGGGAGCTGTTTTTT